This entry concerns a single T cell receptor (beta chain). Recruited during active infection, patients (from Seattle) were subsequently followed longitudinally. The data derive from a study of blood T cell repertoires in COVID-19. At the level of the study: Collection of acute and convalescent COVID-19 samples took place in the United States, Italy and Spain. PBMCs, B-cell-depleted T cells, or T cells were the source of the cDNA or gDNA that made up the material.

Original processing notes: Amplification of reference gene primers was used by the study to estimate nucleated cell counts. Using immunoSEQ multiplex PCR, the repertoire was profiled, and TCRdb retains in-frame clones only, with some absent. D and trimming were read from the DNA, whereas the V and J calls and clone size are those reported in that table. The sample yields 250,000 to 300,000 clones, approximately 87% seen once. Between the trimmed V and J ends, which lost 6 bases and 7 bases, there was a span of 12 bases. The germline gives CDR1 SGHDN, CDR2 FVKESK. The CDR3 is 12 amino acids. This chain uses TRBV14 with TRBJ2-5; D ambiguous. The TCR originated in a woman aged 25 to 39 with COVID-19, enrolled during active disease. The specimen was peripheral blood. The CDR3 loop reads CASSSASGTQYF. The DNA of the CDR3 is TGTGCCAGCAGTTCCGCCTCGGGGACCCAGTACTTC.